This is a list of T cell receptor beta chains from one sample in a study of T-cell memory formation after mild COVID-19. TCRdb redid the calling of the 5' RACE reads with MiXCR, one entry per CDR3 protein. The sample has 350,000 to 450,000 distinct CDR3 sequences; around 18% are singletons. Material for sequencing was PBMCs or a T cell subset sorted from them (not recorded which). These receptors all stem from an adult woman who had mild COVID-19 (a few samples of this study predate the infection). Cell type and time point are not known. CDR3s include the opening cysteine and the closing phenylalanine or tryptophan. A D gene is named only where the DNA matches it firmly. Clone size appears in some rows only: once, few, many, or a class for an expanded clone.

d_gene: NA
v_gene: TRBV20-1
abundance: few
j_gene: TRBJ2-1
CDR3aa: CSARVSNTGGQFF
CDR3nt: TGCAGTGCTAGAGTATCCAACACCGGGGGGCAGTTCTTC

d_gene: TRBD2
v_gene: TRBV5-1
abundance: NA
j_gene: TRBJ2-1
CDR3aa: CASSRRLAGSNEQFF
CDR3nt: TGCGCCAGCAGCCGGCGACTAGCGGGATCCAATGAGCAGTTCTTC

d_gene: NA
v_gene: TRBV4-1
abundance: NA
j_gene: TRBJ2-5
CDR3aa: CASSPLQAGTDQETQYF
CDR3nt: TGCGCCAGCAGCCCACTGCAGGCAGGGACGGACCAAGAGACCCAGTACTTC

d_gene: NA
v_gene: TRBV24-1
abundance: NA
j_gene: TRBJ2-3
CDR3aa: CATSDANREKTQYF
CDR3nt: TGTGCCACCAGTGATGCTAACAGGGAAAAAACGCAGTATTTT

d_gene: NA
v_gene: TRBV6-6
abundance: NA
j_gene: TRBJ2-1
CDR3aa: CASSYSPGLPSYNEQFF
CDR3nt: TGTGCCAGCAGTTACTCGCCGGGACTCCCATCTTACAATGAGCAGTTCTTC

d_gene: TRBD1
v_gene: TRBV20-1
abundance: NA
j_gene: TRBJ1-4
CDR3aa: CSARPPLRDRGPTNEKLFF
CDR3nt: TGCAGTGCTAGACCTCCCCTCCGGGACAGGGGCCCCACTAATGAAAAACTGTTTTTT

d_gene: NA
v_gene: TRBV6-5
abundance: once
j_gene: TRBJ1-2
CDR3aa: CASTQGIFYGYTF
CDR3nt: TGTGCCAGCACCCAAGGGATATTCTATGGCTACACCTTC

d_gene: NA
v_gene: TRBV12-3/TRBV12-4
abundance: NA
j_gene: TRBJ2-2
CDR3aa: CASKKIGDTGELFF
CDR3nt: TGTGCCAGCAAAAAGATTGGGGACACCGGGGAGCTGTTTTTT

d_gene: NA
v_gene: TRBV11-2
abundance: few
j_gene: TRBJ1-1
CDR3aa: CASSLVGWGNTEAFF
CDR3nt: TGTGCCAGCAGCTTAGTAGGTTGGGGGAACACTGAAGCTTTCTTT

d_gene: TRBD1
v_gene: TRBV3-1
abundance: NA
j_gene: TRBJ2-5
CDR3aa: CASSQGTGETQYF
CDR3nt: TGTGCCAGCAGCCAGGGGACAGGAGAGACCCAGTACTTC

d_gene: NA
v_gene: TRBV20-1
abundance: few
j_gene: TRBJ2-4
CDR3aa: CSAPGLVKNIQYF
CDR3nt: TGCAGTGCGCCCGGACTGGTCAAAAACATTCAGTACTTC

d_gene: NA
v_gene: TRBV5-1
abundance: NA
j_gene: TRBJ2-3
CDR3aa: CASSLESGSTDTQYF
CDR3nt: TGCGCCAGCAGCTTGGAAAGTGGTAGCACAGATACGCAGTATTTT

d_gene: NA
v_gene: TRBV29-1
abundance: NA
j_gene: TRBJ1-1
CDR3aa: CSVEKEETEAFF
CDR3nt: TGCAGCGTTGAAAAGGAAGAAACTGAAGCTTTCTTT

d_gene: NA
v_gene: TRBV7-2
abundance: NA
j_gene: TRBJ1-3
CDR3aa: CASSPERSGNTIYF
CDR3nt: TGTGCCAGCAGCCCTGAGAGGTCTGGAAACACCATATATTTT

d_gene: NA
v_gene: TRBV5-4
abundance: NA
j_gene: TRBJ2-7
CDR3aa: CASSWVGRSSYEQYF
CDR3nt: TGTGCCAGCAGCTGGGTGGGACGCAGCTCCTACGAGCAGTACTTC

d_gene: NA
v_gene: TRBV6-2/TRBV6-3
abundance: NA
j_gene: TRBJ2-7
CDR3aa: CASNQPTGHYEQYF
CDR3nt: TGTGCCAGCAACCAACCGACTGGGCACTACGAGCAGTACTTC

d_gene: NA
v_gene: TRBV18
abundance: NA
j_gene: TRBJ1-6
CDR3aa: CASSPGSDSPLHF
CDR3nt: TGTGCCAGCTCACCCGGATCAGATTCACCCCTCCACTTT

d_gene: NA
v_gene: TRBV6-2/TRBV6-3
abundance: few
j_gene: TRBJ2-2
CDR3aa: CASSFGGVRELFF
CDR3nt: TGTGCCAGCAGTTTTGGTGGGGTTAGGGAGCTGTTTTTT

d_gene: NA
v_gene: TRBV7-2
abundance: NA
j_gene: TRBJ2-3
CDR3aa: CASSLAINVGPSTDTQYF
CDR3nt: TGTGCCAGCAGCTTAGCGATCAATGTGGGACCCAGCACAGATACGCAGTATTTT

d_gene: NA
v_gene: TRBV12-3/TRBV12-4
abundance: NA
j_gene: TRBJ2-6
CDR3aa: CASSFNSGANVLTF
CDR3nt: TGTGCCAGCAGTTTTAACTCTGGGGCCAACGTCCTGACTTTC

d_gene: NA
v_gene: TRBV29-1
abundance: NA
j_gene: TRBJ2-2
CDR3aa: CSVVYPRSNTGELFF
CDR3nt: TGCAGCGTTGTCTATCCGAGGTCGAACACCGGGGAGCTGTTTTTT

d_gene: NA
v_gene: TRBV11-3
abundance: NA
j_gene: TRBJ2-5
CDR3aa: CASSLSEPETQYF
CDR3nt: TGTGCCAGCAGCTTATCGGAGCCGGAGACCCAGTACTTC

d_gene: NA
v_gene: TRBV12-3/TRBV12-4
abundance: NA
j_gene: TRBJ1-1
CDR3aa: CASSWDLPKTEAFF
CDR3nt: TGTGCCAGCAGCTGGGACCTCCCGAAAACTGAAGCTTTCTTT

d_gene: TRBD2
v_gene: TRBV10-3
abundance: NA
j_gene: TRBJ2-1
CDR3aa: CAISEGSGKGNEQFF
CDR3nt: TGTGCCATCAGTGAGGGTAGCGGGAAGGGCAATGAGCAGTTCTTC

d_gene: NA
v_gene: TRBV12-3/TRBV12-4
abundance: many
j_gene: TRBJ2-3
CDR3aa: CASSFGGSTDTQYF
CDR3nt: TGCGCCAGCAGCTTTGGCGGTAGCACAGATACGCAGTATTTT

d_gene: NA
v_gene: TRBV24-1
abundance: NA
j_gene: TRBJ1-2
CDR3aa: CATSDPRTSTNYGYTF
CDR3nt: TGTGCCACCAGTGATCCTAGGACCTCTACTAACTATGGCTACACCTTC

d_gene: TRBD2
v_gene: TRBV9
abundance: NA
j_gene: TRBJ2-3
CDR3aa: CASSASGGLGDTQYF
CDR3nt: TGTGCCAGCAGCGCCTCGGGAGGCCTTGGAGATACGCAGTATTTT

d_gene: NA
v_gene: TRBV21-1
abundance: few
j_gene: TRBJ2-4
CDR3aa: CASSTSRQGRARNIQYF
CDR3nt: TGTGCCAGCAGCACCTCGCGGCAGGGTCGGGCGAGAAACATTCAGTACTTC

d_gene: TRBD1
v_gene: TRBV5-1
abundance: few
j_gene: TRBJ1-5
CDR3aa: CASSLDGPGGPNQPQHF
CDR3nt: TGCGCCAGCAGCTTAGACGGTCCAGGGGGCCCAAATCAGCCCCAGCATTTT

d_gene: TRBD1
v_gene: TRBV5-1
abundance: few
j_gene: TRBJ2-7
CDR3aa: CASSGTGAIYEQYF
CDR3nt: TGCGCCAGCAGCGGGACAGGGGCGATATACGAGCAGTACTTC

d_gene: NA
v_gene: TRBV20-1
abundance: many
j_gene: TRBJ2-4
CDR3aa: CSAKSGSNIQYF
CDR3nt: TGCAGTGCTAAATCGGGCTCAAACATTCAGTACTTC

d_gene: NA
v_gene: TRBV20-1
abundance: NA
j_gene: TRBJ2-1
CDR3aa: CSARGRTSDEQFF
CDR3nt: TGCAGTGCTAGGGGACGTACGTCCGATGAGCAGTTCTTC

d_gene: TRBD2
v_gene: TRBV6-5
abundance: NA
j_gene: TRBJ2-3
CDR3aa: CASRAAGASTDTQYF
CDR3nt: TGTGCCAGCAGGGCCGCGGGAGCCAGCACAGATACGCAGTATTTT

d_gene: NA
v_gene: TRBV24-1
abundance: NA
j_gene: TRBJ2-7
CDR3aa: CATSDLWRECSYEQYF
CDR3nt: TGTGCCACCAGTGATTTATGGAGAGAGTGCTCCTACGAGCAGTACTTC

d_gene: NA
v_gene: TRBV7-7
abundance: NA
j_gene: TRBJ2-1
CDR3aa: CASSATFLGGEQFF
CDR3nt: TGTGCCAGCAGCGCAACCTTCTTAGGGGGTGAGCAGTTCTTC

d_gene: TRBD2
v_gene: TRBV9
abundance: NA
j_gene: TRBJ2-1
CDR3aa: CASSVGGAGTSGHNEQFF
CDR3nt: TGTGCCAGCAGCGTAGGAGGGGCCGGGACTAGCGGACACAATGAGCAGTTCTTC

d_gene: NA
v_gene: TRBV23-1
abundance: NA
j_gene: TRBJ2-4
CDR3aa: CASSHHDRAPKNIQYF
CDR3nt: TGCGCCAGCAGTCACCACGACAGAGCACCCAAAAACATTCAGTACTTC

d_gene: NA
v_gene: TRBV19
abundance: few
j_gene: TRBJ2-5
CDR3aa: CASRDGQRTQYF
CDR3nt: TGTGCCAGTAGAGACGGTCAGAGGACCCAGTACTTC

d_gene: TRBD2
v_gene: TRBV6-1
abundance: NA
j_gene: TRBJ2-1
CDR3aa: CASSHYSGSNEQFF
CDR3nt: TGTGCCAGCAGTCACTATAGCGGGAGCAATGAGCAGTTCTTC

d_gene: NA
v_gene: TRBV9
abundance: NA
j_gene: TRBJ2-1
CDR3aa: CASSVSQKEQFF
CDR3nt: TGTGCCAGCAGCGTAAGCCAGAAAGAGCAGTTCTTC

d_gene: TRBD2
v_gene: TRBV12-3/TRBV12-4
abundance: NA
j_gene: TRBJ2-5
CDR3aa: CASSWGLAGIETQYF
CDR3nt: TGTGCCAGCAGTTGGGGACTAGCGGGAATAGAGACCCAGTACTTC

d_gene: TRBD2
v_gene: TRBV5-1
abundance: NA
j_gene: TRBJ2-3
CDR3aa: CASRPELAGSTDTQYF
CDR3nt: TGCGCCAGCAGACCCGAACTAGCGGGGAGCACAGATACGCAGTATTTT

d_gene: NA
v_gene: TRBV12-3/TRBV12-4
abundance: NA
j_gene: TRBJ1-2
CDR3aa: CASSFTVDYGYTF
CDR3nt: TGTGCCAGCAGCTTTACAGTAGACTATGGCTACACCTTC

d_gene: TRBD1
v_gene: TRBV7-2
abundance: few
j_gene: TRBJ2-3
CDR3aa: CASTNDRVGTDTQYF
CDR3nt: TGTGCCAGCACTAACGACAGGGTGGGGACAGATACGCAGTATTTT

d_gene: TRBD2
v_gene: TRBV12-3/TRBV12-4
abundance: few
j_gene: TRBJ2-1
CDR3aa: CASSSGRANEQFF
CDR3nt: TGTGCCAGCAGCAGCGGGAGAGCCAATGAGCAGTTCTTC

d_gene: TRBD1
v_gene: TRBV3-1
abundance: few
j_gene: TRBJ2-7
CDR3aa: CASSHGQEYEQYF
CDR3nt: TGTGCCAGCAGCCATGGACAGGAGTACGAGCAGTACTTC

d_gene: NA
v_gene: TRBV15
abundance: few
j_gene: TRBJ1-5
CDR3aa: CATSTHSNQPQHF
CDR3nt: TGTGCCACCAGTACCCATAGCAATCAGCCCCAGCATTTT

d_gene: TRBD2
v_gene: TRBV7-2
abundance: NA
j_gene: TRBJ2-1
CDR3aa: CASSVSGSGEQFF
CDR3nt: TGTGCCAGCAGCGTTAGCGGGAGCGGTGAGCAGTTCTTC

d_gene: NA
v_gene: TRBV6-5
abundance: NA
j_gene: TRBJ2-7
CDR3aa: CASSSPAGAYEQYF
CDR3nt: TGTGCCAGCAGTTCACCCGCAGGCGCCTACGAGCAGTACTTC

d_gene: TRBD1
v_gene: TRBV12-3/TRBV12-4
abundance: many
j_gene: TRBJ2-7
CDR3aa: CASSPTGGYEQYF
CDR3nt: TGTGCCAGCAGTCCGACAGGGGGCTACGAGCAGTACTTC

d_gene: NA
v_gene: TRBV6-2/TRBV6-3
abundance: many
j_gene: TRBJ2-1
CDR3aa: CASSWAGGSYNEQFF
CDR3nt: TGTGCCAGCAGTTGGGCAGGGGGGTCCTACAATGAGCAGTTCTTC

d_gene: NA
v_gene: TRBV7-3
abundance: NA
j_gene: TRBJ1-1
CDR3aa: CASSDSPYTEAFF
CDR3nt: TGTGCCAGCTCCGACAGCCCCTACACTGAAGCTTTCTTT

d_gene: TRBD2
v_gene: TRBV6-6
abundance: few
j_gene: TRBJ2-3
CDR3aa: CASSYSRLAGGPGTDTQYF
CDR3nt: TGTGCCAGCAGTTACTCGCGGCTAGCGGGAGGGCCGGGCACAGATACGCAGTATTTT

d_gene: TRBD1
v_gene: TRBV24-1
abundance: NA
j_gene: TRBJ1-1
CDR3aa: CATRQGSNTEAFF
CDR3nt: TGTGCCACCAGACAGGGGTCGAACACTGAAGCTTTCTTT

d_gene: TRBD2
v_gene: TRBV7-6
abundance: NA
j_gene: TRBJ2-5
CDR3aa: CASSTGLAGQETQYF
CDR3nt: TGTGCCAGCAGCACGGGACTAGCGGGGCAAGAGACCCAGTACTTC

d_gene: NA
v_gene: TRBV7-9
abundance: NA
j_gene: TRBJ2-1
CDR3aa: CASSLGDDNEQFF
CDR3nt: TGTGCCAGCAGCTTAGGTGACGACAATGAGCAGTTCTTC

d_gene: NA
v_gene: TRBV4-3
abundance: NA
j_gene: TRBJ1-4
CDR3aa: CASSQEASGEEKLFF
CDR3nt: TGCGCCAGCAGCCAAGAGGCTTCAGGGGAAGAAAAACTGTTTTTT

d_gene: NA
v_gene: TRBV12-3/TRBV12-4
abundance: NA
j_gene: TRBJ1-1
CDR3aa: CASAPGGGTEAFF
CDR3nt: TGTGCCAGCGCCCCTGGGGGTGGCACTGAAGCTTTCTTT

d_gene: NA
v_gene: TRBV7-3
abundance: few
j_gene: TRBJ1-1
CDR3aa: CASSQWANTEAFF
CDR3nt: TGTGCCAGCAGCCAGTGGGCGAACACTGAAGCTTTCTTT

d_gene: NA
v_gene: TRBV7-2
abundance: many
j_gene: TRBJ2-7
CDR3aa: CASSLAWEQYF
CDR3nt: TGTGCCAGCAGCTTAGCGTGGGAGCAGTACTTC